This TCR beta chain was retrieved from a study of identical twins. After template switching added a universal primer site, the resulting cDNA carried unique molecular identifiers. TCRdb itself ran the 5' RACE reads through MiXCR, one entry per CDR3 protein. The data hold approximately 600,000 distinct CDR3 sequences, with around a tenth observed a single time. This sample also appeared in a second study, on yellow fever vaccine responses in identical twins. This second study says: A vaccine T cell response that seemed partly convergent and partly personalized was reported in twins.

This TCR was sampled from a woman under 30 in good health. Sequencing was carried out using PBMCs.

The DNA for the CDR3 is TGTGCCAGCTCGGGGACTAGCGGGGGGGCCGAGCAGTACTTC. Translation gives CASSGTSGGAEQYF. The chain recombines TRBV7-2 with TRBJ2-7; 16 bases fit TRBD2. In germline, CDR1 is SGHTA, CDR2 FQGNSA. This CDR3 is 14 amino acids long. V lost 8 bases, J lost 6 bases, and 4 bases stayed unmatched.